This paragraph covers one T cell receptor (beta chain) sequence. The antigen is unknown. Other DNA sequences in the sample encode the same CDR3. The donors were in the approximately 130-subject validation cohort; that cohort was separate from the roughly 700-subject first cohort. This entry is derived from a study of cytomegalovirus exposure and HLA in healthy donors. Study-wide findings and caveats: Some public TCRs appeared in many individuals, while most sequences were rare. The classifier reportedly diagnosed cytomegalovirus status with high specificity and sensitivity. In the 120 validation repertoires, about 94% of cluster scores exceeded 0, per a later analysis.

Germline lookup yields CDR1 SGHTA and CDR2 FQGTGA. The CDR3 runs 13 residues. V lost 3 bases, J lost 1 base, and 6 bases lay in between. Libraries were prepared by immunoSEQ multiplex PCR; TCRdb keeps only in-frame clonotypes and omits some of them. The profile shows about 64,000 clones, around nine tenths of them singletons. The sample consisted of PBMCs. This chain joins TRBV7-3 and TRBJ1-1; weak D call: TRBD1 (6 bases). The TCR originated in a woman aged 18-29 years in good health and CMV-seronegative. The DNA for the CDR3 is TGTGCCAGCAGCTTGACAGGGAACACTGAAGCTTTCTTT. This translates into CASSLTGNTEAFF.